This TCR beta chain appears in the sequencing data of a study of blood T cell repertoires in COVID-19. The overall study: Acute and convalescent COVID-19 specimens originated in the United States, Italy and Spain. Sources were T cells, B-cell-depleted T cells, or PBMCs; the material itself was cDNA or gDNA.

The CDR3 extends over 14 amino acids. Losses at the gene ends were 6 bases for V and 7 bases for J; bases not matched to a gene: 8. Germline V gene sequence: CDR1 SNHLY, CDR2 FYNNEI. Authors' analysis steps: Amplified reference gene primers provided the basis for estimating nucleated cell counts. Assay: immunoSEQ multiplex PCR; the TCRdb copy retains only in-frame clones and omits some. V and J calls and clone size are as listed in that table; D and trimming were resolved from the DNA. Of about 260,000 clones listed, 70% to 85% are singletons. The chain couples TRBV2 to TRBJ2-1, with TRBD1 matching 8 bases. Sequenced sample: peripheral blood. This TCR was recovered from a woman older than 75 with acute or convalescent COVID-19. The CDR3 nucleotides read TGTGCCAGCAGGCCCGGACAGGGCTGGAATGAGCAGTTCTTC. Encoded protein: CASRPGQGWNEQFF.